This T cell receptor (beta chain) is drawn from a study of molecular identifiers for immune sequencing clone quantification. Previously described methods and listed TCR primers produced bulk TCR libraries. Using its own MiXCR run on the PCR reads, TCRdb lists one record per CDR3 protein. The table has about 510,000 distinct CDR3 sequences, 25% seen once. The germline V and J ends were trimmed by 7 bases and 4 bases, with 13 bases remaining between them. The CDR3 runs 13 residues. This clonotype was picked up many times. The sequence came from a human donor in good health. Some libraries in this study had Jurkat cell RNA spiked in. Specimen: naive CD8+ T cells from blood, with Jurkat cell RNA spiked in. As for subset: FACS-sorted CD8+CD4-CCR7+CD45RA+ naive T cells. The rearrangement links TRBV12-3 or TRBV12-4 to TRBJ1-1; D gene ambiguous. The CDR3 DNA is TGTGCCAGCACCTCGCCGCAGGCCACTGAAGCTTTCTTT. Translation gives CASTSPQATEAFF.